This TCR beta chain comes out of a study of breast tumors, draining lymph nodes, adjacent tissues. In this sample, this clonotype turned up a few times. TCRdb passed the multiplex PCR reads through MiXCR, listing each CDR3 protein once. The data show 150,000 to 200,000 distinct CDR3 sequences, 33% seen once. The lymph nodes were axillary draining lymph nodes from breast cancer patients. The CDR3 spans 15 residues. Germline lookup yields CDR1 SNHLY and CDR2 FYNNEI. Trimming left V 4 bases short and J 10 bases short, with 20 bases between. The TCR was taken from a female donor with breast cancer. Some clones in this sample may be carry-over from other donors' samples. V gene TRBV2 combines with J gene TRBJ2-4, with D hard to call. The sequenced material came from axillary lymph node tissue. The DNA for the CDR3 is TGTGCCAGCAGTGTTAATAACATATTCCTTGGGATTCAGTACTTC. Amino acid sequence: CASSVNNIFLGIQYF.